This T cell receptor (beta chain) was observed in a study of CXCR3-negative and CXCR3-positive naive CD8 T cells. As to this clonotype: Its antigen is unknown.

Naive cells were sorted as CD45RO-, CCR7+, CD27+ and CD95-. Germline V gene lookup returns CDR1 SEHNR and CDR2 FQNEAQ (reference sequence). The CDR3 totals 13 residues. Study outcomes and limitations: Greater hydrophobicity was found in TRB CDR3s of CXCR3-positive naive cells than of CXCR3-negative naive cells.

UMI-tagged TRB cDNA libraries were built via 5' RACE. Each CDR3 protein gets one entry in TCRdb, which reprocessed the 5' RACE reads and gives no DNA. This listing includes about 5,800 distinct CDR3 sequences. The gene calls are TRBV7-9 and TRBJ2-7. This TCR derives from a human donor in good health. Some clones in this sample may be carry-over from other donors' samples. Material: naive CXCR3+ CD8+ T cells from blood. Specified subset: CD45RO-CCR7+CD27+CD95- naive CD8+ T cells expressing CXCR3 (TNR3+). The CDR3 spells CASSLIGVYEQYF.